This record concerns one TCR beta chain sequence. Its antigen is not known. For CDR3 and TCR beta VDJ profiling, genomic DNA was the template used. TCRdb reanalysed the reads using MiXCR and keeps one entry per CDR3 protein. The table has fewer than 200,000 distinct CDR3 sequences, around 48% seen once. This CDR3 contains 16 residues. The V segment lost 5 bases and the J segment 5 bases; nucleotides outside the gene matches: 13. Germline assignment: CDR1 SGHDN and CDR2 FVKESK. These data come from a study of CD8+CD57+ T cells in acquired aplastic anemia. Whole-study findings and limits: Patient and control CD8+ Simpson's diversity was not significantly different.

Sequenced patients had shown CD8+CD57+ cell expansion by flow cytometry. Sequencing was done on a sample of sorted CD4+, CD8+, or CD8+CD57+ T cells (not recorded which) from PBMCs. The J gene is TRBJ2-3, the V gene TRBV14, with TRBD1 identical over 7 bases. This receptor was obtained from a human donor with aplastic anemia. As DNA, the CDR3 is TGTGCCAGCAGCTTAGTTTTTGGCCAGGGGGAAGATACGCAGTATTTT. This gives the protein CASSLVFGQGEDTQYF.